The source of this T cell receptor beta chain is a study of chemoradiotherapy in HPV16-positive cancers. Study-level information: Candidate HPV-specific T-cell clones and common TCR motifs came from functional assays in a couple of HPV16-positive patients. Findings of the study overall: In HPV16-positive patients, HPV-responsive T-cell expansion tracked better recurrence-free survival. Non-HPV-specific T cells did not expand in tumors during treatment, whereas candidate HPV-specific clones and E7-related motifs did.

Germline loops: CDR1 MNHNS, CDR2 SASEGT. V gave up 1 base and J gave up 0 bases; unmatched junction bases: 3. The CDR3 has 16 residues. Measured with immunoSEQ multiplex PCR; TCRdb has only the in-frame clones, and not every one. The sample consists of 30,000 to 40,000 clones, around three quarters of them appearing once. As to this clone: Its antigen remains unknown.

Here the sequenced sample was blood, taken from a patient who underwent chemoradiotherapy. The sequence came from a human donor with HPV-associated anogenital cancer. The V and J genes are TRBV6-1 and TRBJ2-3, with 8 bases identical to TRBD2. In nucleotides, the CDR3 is TGTGCCAGCAGTGAAGGACTAGCGATCAGCACAGATACGCAGTATTTT. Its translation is CASSEGLAISTDTQYF.